This T cell receptor (beta chain) was found in a study of blood T cell repertoires in COVID-19. The assay was immunoSEQ multiplex PCR, and TCRdb's table has in-frame clones only and misses some. The top ten clones hold 13% of a sample with some 73,000 clones, roughly 86% of them seen once. The CDR3 spans 11 residues. Deletions cut 1 base from V and 9 bases from J, with 9 bases between. CDR1 is DFQATT and CDR2 is SNEGSKA in the germline V gene (reference sequence). The sample comprised peripheral blood. The receptor comes from a woman aged 55-69 years with acute or convalescent COVID-19. The chain links TRBV20-1 to TRBJ1-1; D uncertain. The CDR3 nucleotides read TGCAGTGCTAGAGGGCCAGATAAAGCTTTCTTT. Translation gives CSARGPDKAFF.